A single sample is the source of the 14 T cell receptor beta chains below, sequenced in a study of blood T cell repertoires in COVID-19. Clones were read by immunoSEQ multiplex PCR, and TCRdb kept only the in-frame ones, dropping some. In the table there are over 200,000 clones, 85% of which are singletons. Input material: PBMCs or T cells enriched from blood (not recorded which). The receptor source for this set is a man aged 35 to 55 who had recovered from COVID-19.

The chain links TRBV3-1 (or the pseudogene TRBV3-2) to TRBJ1-2, with 8 bases identical to TRBD1. This CDR3 comprises 19 residues. Germline CDR1 reads LGHDT; CDR2 reads YNNKEL (reference sequence). Germline trimming cut 5 bases from V and 4 bases from J; bases unmatched to any gene: 21. This CDR3 reads CASSARPLRAQGVGYGYTF. The CDR3 coding sequence is TGTGCCAGCAGCGCAAGACCGTTAAGGGCACAGGGGGTTGGCTATGGCTACACCTTC.

The count of this clone is one. The rearrangement uses TRBV6-5 and TRBJ2-7; D is ambiguous. Per the germline V gene, CDR1 is MNHEY and CDR2 is SVGAGI. The V end was cut by 0 bases, the J end by 6 bases, with 12 bases between. The CDR3 is 14 amino acids. CDR3 coding DNA: TGTGCCAGCAGTTACTCGACACAGAAAGGCGAGCAGTACTTC. This codes for CASSYSTQKGEQYF.

This clone was observed once. The chain links TRBV4-1 to TRBJ1-2, with TRBD1 as a possible D gene (5 bases). The CDR3 consists of 14 residues. The germline V gene has CDR1 MGHRA and CDR2 YSYEKL. V gave up 4 bases and J gave up 8 bases, with 17 bases separating them. The CDR3 DNA reads as TGCGCCAGCAGCCGTCGACAGCCGGCTAAGGGCTACACCTTC. It codes for CASSRRQPAKGYTF.

This rearrangement joins TRBV7-2 to TRBJ2-1; 8 bases align to TRBD2. The CDR3 loop spans 18 amino acids. The germline V gene has CDR1 SGHTA and CDR2 FQGNSA. V lost 0 bases to trimming and J lost 5 bases; unmatched junction nucleotides: 12. The CDR3 protein is CASSLASGSGRRDNEQFF. The CDR3 nucleotides are TGTGCCAGCAGCTTAGCTAGTGGAAGCGGGAGAAGGGACAATGAGCAGTTCTTC.

The chain employs TRBV5-5 and TRBJ2-1; 8 nucleotides align to TRBD2. V dropped 6 bases and J dropped 4; count of bases not matched to a gene: 9. The CDR3 covers 15 residues. CDR1 and CDR2 from the germline V gene are SGHKS and YYEKEE (reference sequence). For the CDR3, the DNA is TGTGCCAGCAACAGAGCGGGAGAGTCGTACAATGAGCAGTTCTTC. The encoded protein is CASNRAGESYNEQFF.

V and J are TRBV6-5 and TRBJ2-2; possibly TRBD1 for D (5 bases). Germline V lookup: CDR1 MNHEY, CDR2 SVGAGI. The CDR3 runs to 15 residues. With 5 bases removed from V and 0 bases from J, the gap between germline ends came to 10 bases. The CDR3 is CASSPDTTNTGELFF. The CDR3 coding sequence is TGTGCCAGCAGTCCGGACACGACGAACACCGGGGAGCTGTTTTTT.

V and J are TRBV19 and TRBJ2-4; D possibly corresponds to TRBD2 (5 bases). With 5 bases removed from V and 7 bases from J, the gap between germline ends came to 15 bases. This CDR3 region has 14 residues. Per the germline V gene, CDR1 is LNHDA and CDR2 is SQIVND (reference sequence). CDR3 amino acids: CASSPRGSGNIQYF. As DNA, the CDR3 is TGTGCCAGTAGTCCCCGGGGTAGTGGGAACATTCAGTACTTC. Using reference TRBV19 and TRBJ2-4 for the parts outside the CDR3, the full variable domain is DGGITQSPKYLFRKEGQNVTLSCEQNLNHDAMYWYRQDPGQGLRLIYYSQIVNDFQKGDIAEGYSVSREKKESFPLTVTSAQKNPTAFYLCASSPRGSGNIQYFGAGTRLSVL.

This rearrangement joins TRBV10-3 to TRBJ2-1, with TRBD2 as a possible D gene (6 bases). Germline V lookup: CDR1 ENHRY, CDR2 SYGVKD. The CDR3 contains 17 residues. V lost 4 bases, J lost 5 bases, and 21 bases lay in between. The CDR3, as DNA: TGTGCCATCAGTGTTCGAAGGGACTTTCCAGGGAACAATGAGCAGTTCTTC. It encodes CAISVRRDFPGNNEQFF.

V and J are TRBV4-3 and TRBJ1-2, with D unresolved. Trimming cost V 0 bases and J 4 bases, with 15 bases left between them. From germline, CDR1 is LGHNA and CDR2 YSLEER. The CDR3 loop spans 16 amino acids. CDR3 nucleotide sequence: TGCGCCAGCAGCCAAGATCGCGACTTCGGAGGCTATGGCTACACCTTC. Its translation: CASSQDRDFGGYGYTF.

For this clone: One end of the junction does not line up with germline, which may come from a read error. The chain recombines TRBV29-1 with TRBJ2-3; TRBD2 matches at 14 bases. Germline V gene lookup returns CDR1 SQVTM and CDR2 ANQGSEA. The CDR3 covers 16 residues. As DNA, the CDR3 is TGCAGCATTGAAGACCCGGGACTAGCGGGAGTCGATACGCAGTATTTT. This sequence encodes CSIEDPGLAGVDTQYF.

The V gene is TRBV4-1, the J gene TRBJ2-7; D might be TRBD2 (5 bases). The ends were cut back, 1 base at V and 7 bases at J, with 14 bases in the middle. CDR1 MGHRA and CDR2 YSYEKL come from the germline V gene. The CDR3 has 14 residues. The CDR3 region is CASSQGAGPREQYF. Here the CDR3 DNA reads TGCGCCAGCAGCCAAGGGGCGGGTCCGCGGGAGCAGTACTTC.

The chain joins TRBV10-3 to TRBJ1-3; maybe TRBD1 (6 bases). Germline assignment: CDR1 ENHRY and CDR2 SYGVKD. The CDR3 totals 16 residues. Trimming pared 3 bases from V and 0 bases from J, leaving 12 bases between. For the CDR3, the DNA is TGTGCCATCAGTGAAGTTGGACAGATCTCTGGAAACACCATATATTTT. This translates into CAISEVGQISGNTIYF.

This clone was seen only once. The rearrangement uses TRBV7-2 and TRBJ1-2, with a tentative D call TRBD1 (6 bases). The CDR3 is made up of 14 amino acids. Germline CDR1 SGHTA, CDR2 FQGNSA. Trimming cost V 2 bases and J 6 bases, with 13 bases left between them. The CDR3: CASSLSGALDGYTF. The CDR3 DNA sequence: TGTGCCAGCAGCTTATCAGGGGCCTTGGATGGCTACACCTTC.

The chain is built from TRBV30 and TRBJ1-1; D perhaps matches TRBD1 (5 bases). This CDR3 spans 12 amino acids. V lost 1 base and J lost 11, with 14 bases in between. Germline CDR1 reads GTSNPN; CDR2 reads SVGIG (reference sequence). The DNA of the CDR3 is TGTGCCTGGAGTGGAAAAAGGACACGGGCTTTCTTT. Its translation is CAWSGKRTRAFF.